Below are 21 T cell receptor beta chains sequenced from a single sample in a study of blood T cell repertoires in COVID-19. Only in-frame clones appear in the TCRdb table, and some are missing; sequencing was by immunoSEQ multiplex PCR. The table records 130,000 or so clones, over 80% of them present only once. The specimen was PBMCs or T cells enriched from blood (not recorded which). The receptor source for this set is a young man who had recovered from COVID-19.

V and J are TRBV5-1 and TRBJ1-2; 9 bases are shared with TRBD1. Germline V gives CDR1 SGHRS, CDR2 YFSETQ. Germline trimming cut 4 bases from V and 6 bases from J; bases unmatched to any gene: 7. The CDR3 consists of 14 residues. This CDR3 reads CASSTPGQGDGYTF. CDR3 sequence (DNA): TGCGCCAGCAGCACCCCGGGACAGGGTGATGGCTACACCTTC.

The rearrangement joins TRBV27 to TRBJ2-2; no firm D call. CDR3 length: 14 amino acids. Looked up from germline, CDR1 is MNHEY and CDR2 is SMNVEV (reference sequence). V was trimmed by 4 bases and J by 4 bases, leaving 10 bases between them. Here the CDR3 DNA reads TGTGCCAGCAGTTATTCTTCGGGCACCGGGGAGCTGTTTTTT. It yields the protein CASSYSSGTGELFF.

The rearrangement uses TRBV11-2 and TRBJ2-3; 7 nucleotides match TRBD2. Germline CDR1 and CDR2: SGHAT and FQNNGV. Trimming at V came to 5 bases and at J to 1 base, leaving 6 bases not matched to a gene. This CDR3 has 15 residues. The chain's CDR3 is CASSTMSGGTDTQYF. As DNA, the CDR3 is TGTGCCAGCAGCACAATGAGCGGGGGCACAGATACGCAGTATTTT. Together with reference TRBV11-2 and TRBJ2-3, the CDR3 gives the full variable domain: EAGVAQSPRYKIIEKRQSVAFWCNPISGHATLYWYQQILGQGPKLLIQFQNNGVVDDSQLPKDRFSAERLKGVDSTLKIQPAKLEDSAVYLCASSTMSGGTDTQYFGPGTRLTVL.

The chain has TRBV2 and TRBJ1-1; 11 bases match TRBD1. In germline, CDR1 is SNHLY, CDR2 FYNNEI. The CDR3 extends over 14 amino acids. The V segment lost 6 bases and the J segment 6 bases; nucleotides outside the gene matches: 6. CDR3 region: CASRPGTGGSEAFF. The DNA for the CDR3 is TGTGCCAGCAGACCCGGGACAGGGGGTTCTGAAGCTTTCTTT.

This clone was counted between two and nine times. The chain carries TRBV4-1 and TRBJ2-7; 9 nucleotides align to TRBD2. The V segment lost 3 bases and the J segment 5 bases; nucleotides outside the gene matches: 8. From germline, CDR1 is MGHRA and CDR2 YSYEKL. The CDR3 is 15 residues long. In nucleotides, the CDR3 is TGCGCCAGCAGCCAGAATAGCGGGAGTGGGAACGAGCAGTACTTC. Amino acid sequence: CASSQNSGSGNEQYF.

The chain recombines TRBV19 with TRBJ1-2; 8 bases line up with TRBD1. Unmatched junction bases numbered 5, after V lost 5 bases and J lost 0 bases. CDR1 and CDR2 (germline): LNHDA, SQIVND (reference sequence). This CDR3 contains 15 residues. The CDR3 bases are TGTGCCAGTAGTCCGGGGACAGGACCTAACTATGGCTACACCTTC. This gives the protein CASSPGTGPNYGYTF.

The chain links TRBV9 to TRBJ2-7, with TRBD2 matching over 8 bases. The V gene's germline CDR1 is SGDLS and CDR2 YYNGEE. Germline trimming cut 2 bases from V and 3 bases from J; bases unmatched to any gene: 10. The CDR3 is 16 residues long. The chain's CDR3 is CASSVGPGLGDYEQYF. Here the CDR3 DNA reads TGTGCCAGCAGCGTCGGACCGGGACTAGGTGACTACGAGCAGTACTTC.

This clone was observed once. J is TRBJ1-4 and V is TRBV19, with D uncertain. The CDR3 runs to 14 residues. CDR1 LNHDA and CDR2 SQIVND come from the germline V gene (reference sequence). V was cut by 3 bases and J by 3 bases, with 8 bases left in between. The CDR3 DNA reads TGTGCCAGTAGTATTCAGGCGTCTAATGAAAAACTGTTTTTT. Encoded protein: CASSIQASNEKLFF.

The chain recombines TRBV7-9 with TRBJ2-6, with TRBD2 identical over 7 bases. Looked up from germline, CDR1 is SEHNR and CDR2 is FQNEAQ (reference sequence). The CDR3 length is 18 residues. Trimming at V came to 4 bases and at J to 0 bases, leaving 9 bases not matched to a gene. The CDR3 spells CASSSSEAGSSGANVLTF. The CDR3 DNA sequence: TGTGCCAGCAGCTCTTCCGAAGCGGGGAGCTCTGGGGCCAACGTCCTGACTTTC.

The rearrangement joins TRBV5-4 to TRBJ2-7; 11 positions match TRBD1. After removal of 4 bases from V and 3 bases from J, the junction contained 3 bases not matched to a gene. Germline loops: CDR1 SGHNT, CDR2 YYREEE (reference sequence). The CDR3 sequence is 14 residues long. The CDR3 nucleotides are TGTGCCAGCAGCCTGGGGACAGGGGGCTACGAGCAGTACTTC. Translated, it gives CASSLGTGGYEQYF.

The rearrangement links TRBV9 to TRBJ2-3, with D unclear. Trimming took off 0 bases at V and 0 bases at J, with 8 bases between the two ends. The germline gives CDR1 SGDLS, CDR2 YYNGEE. The CDR3 runs 15 residues. The CDR3 loop is CASSVGLGSTDTQYF. CDR3 coding DNA: TGTGCCAGCAGCGTAGGTTTGGGCAGCACAGATACGCAGTATTTT. Filled out from reference TRBV9 and TRBJ2-3, the complete variable domain reads DSGVTQTPKHLITATGQRVTLRCSPRSGDLSVYWYQQSLDQGLQFLIQYYNGEERAKGNILERFSAQQFPDLHSELNLSSLELGDSALYFCASSVGLGSTDTQYFGPGTRLTVL.

This chain links TRBV7-8 with TRBJ2-2, with D tentatively TRBD2 (5 bases). Germline CDR1 is SGHVS and CDR2 is FQNEAQ. The CDR3 has 17 residues. Trimming removed 3 bases from V and 5 bases from J, with 19 bases in between. The CDR3 DNA sequence: TGTGCCAGCAGCTTGGAACCGGACTCCTTGGGGACCGGGGAGCTGTTTTTT. Amino acids: CASSLEPDSLGTGELFF.

The sample holds a few counts of this clone. The genes are TRBV10-3 and TRBJ1-2, with 12 bases fitting TRBD1. CDR3 size: 13 residues. Germline CDR1 reads ENHRY; CDR2 reads SYGVKD. V dropped 8 bases and J dropped 7; count of bases not matched to a gene: 5. This CDR3 is CAILGQGAFGYTF. In DNA form, the CDR3 reads TGTGCCATCCTGGGACAGGGGGCGTTTGGCTACACCTTC.

V is TRBV19 and J is TRBJ2-2; TRBD1 aligns across 9 bases. CDR3 length: 15 residues. From germline, CDR1 is LNHDA and CDR2 SQIVND (reference sequence). V lost 5 bases, J lost 6 bases, and 7 bases stayed unmatched. The CDR3 region is CASSPGTGYAGELFF. As DNA, the CDR3 is TGTGCCAGTAGTCCAGGGACAGGGTATGCCGGGGAGCTGTTTTTT.

The V call is TRBV6-2 or TRBV6-3, the J call TRBJ2-7; 7 nucleotides align to TRBD1. CDR1 and CDR2 (germline): MNHEY, SVGEGT. The trim removed 5 bases at V and 2 bases at J, leaving 6 bases unmatched. The CDR3 length is 14 residues. CDR3 DNA: TGTGCCAGCAGTGTCGGACAGGTAGCCTACGAGCAGTACGTC. Translating gives CASSVGQVAYEQYV.

This clone was recorded a few times. The chain has TRBV4-1 and TRBJ1-6; 8 bases match TRBD1. There are 16 residues in the CDR3. Germline-derived CDR1 and CDR2 are MGHRA and YSYEKL. V trimming: 0 bases; J trimming: 12 bases; junction bases outside the gene matches: 10. In nucleotides, the CDR3 is TGCGCCAGCAGCCAAGATCAGGCCAGGGGGCTGATACCCCTCCACTTT. Protein product: CASSQDQARGLIPLHF.

J is TRBJ2-3 and V is TRBV28; 11 nucleotides line up with TRBD2. The J segment lost 5 bases and the V segment lost 8 bases, leaving 6 bases of the junction unmatched. CDR3 length: 14 residues. Germline lookup yields CDR1 MDHEN and CDR2 SYDVKM. The DNA for the CDR3 is TGTGCCAGCGAGACTAGCGGGATTGTAGATACGCAGTATTTT. This translates into CASETSGIVDTQYF.

The chain uses TRBV4-1 and TRBJ2-7, with 8 bases fitting TRBD1. V trimming: 5 bases; J trimming: 4 bases; junction bases outside the gene matches: 16. Germline loops: CDR1 MGHRA, CDR2 YSYEKL. The CDR3 totals 17 residues. Here the CDR3 DNA reads TGCGCCAGCAGCGTCAAGGGGTCAGGACAGGGTATGTACGAGCAGTACTTC. Its translation is CASSVKGSGQGMYEQYF.

The chain uses TRBV11-2 and TRBJ2-7; D is perhaps TRBD2 (5 bases). Trimming removed 4 bases from V and 0 bases from J, with 13 bases in between. The CDR3 extends over 15 amino acids. Looked up from germline, CDR1 is SGHAT and CDR2 is FQNNGV. The CDR3 loop reads CASSYGRGSSYEQYF. The CDR3 DNA sequence: TGTGCCAGCAGCTACGGACGGGGAAGCTCCTACGAGCAGTACTTC.

This clone was counted a few times. The CDR3 nucleotides read TGTGCCAGCAGCTCCCCTAGCGGGGGGCCGAAGCCCACAGATACGCAGTATTTT. Protein: CASSSPSGGPKPTDTQYF. The chain carries TRBV9 and TRBJ2-3; 11 bases map to TRBD2. The germline CDR1 and CDR2 sequences are SGDLS and YYNGEE. CDR3 length: 18 residues. The V gene end was trimmed by 4 bases and the J gene end by 2 bases; junction bases not matched to a gene: 12.

In its sample, this clone was seen a few times. Other DNA sequences within the sample encode an identical CDR3. This chain connects TRBV18 to TRBJ2-3; D gene unclear. Deletions cut 3 bases from V and 4 bases from J, with 5 bases between. CDR3 length: 12 amino acids. The germline CDR1 and CDR2 sequences are KGHSH and LQKENI. The CDR3 protein is CASSPSSDTQYF. In nucleotides, the CDR3 is TGTGCCAGCTCACCTTCTTCAGATACGCAGTATTTT.